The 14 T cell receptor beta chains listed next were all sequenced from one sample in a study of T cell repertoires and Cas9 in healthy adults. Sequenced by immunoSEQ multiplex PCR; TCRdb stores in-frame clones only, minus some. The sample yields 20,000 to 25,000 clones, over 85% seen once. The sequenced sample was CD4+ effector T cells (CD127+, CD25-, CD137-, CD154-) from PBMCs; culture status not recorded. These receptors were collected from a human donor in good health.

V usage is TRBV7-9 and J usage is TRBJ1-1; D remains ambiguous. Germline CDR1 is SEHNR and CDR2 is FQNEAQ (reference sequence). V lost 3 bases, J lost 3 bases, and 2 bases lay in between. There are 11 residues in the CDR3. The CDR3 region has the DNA TGTGCCAGCAGCTTTGACACTGAAGCTTTCTTT. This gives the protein CASSFDTEAFF.

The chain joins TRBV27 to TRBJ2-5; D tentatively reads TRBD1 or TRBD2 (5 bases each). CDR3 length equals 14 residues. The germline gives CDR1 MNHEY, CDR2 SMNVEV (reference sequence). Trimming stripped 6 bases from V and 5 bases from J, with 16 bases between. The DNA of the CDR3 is TGTGCCAGCAGGCCTAGAGGGGCTGCCGAGACCCAGTACTTC. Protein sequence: CASRPRGAAETQYF.

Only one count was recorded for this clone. CDR3 DNA: TGTGCCAGCAGCTTCGGACTAGCGGGTAACTCCTACGAGCAGTACTTC. It codes for CASSFGLAGNSYEQYF. The V gene is TRBV2, the J gene TRBJ2-7; 11 bases are a match to TRBD2. Germline assignment: CDR1 SNHLY and CDR2 FYNNEI. V shed 6 bases and J 0 bases; nucleotides not matched to a gene: 7. The CDR3 totals 16 residues.

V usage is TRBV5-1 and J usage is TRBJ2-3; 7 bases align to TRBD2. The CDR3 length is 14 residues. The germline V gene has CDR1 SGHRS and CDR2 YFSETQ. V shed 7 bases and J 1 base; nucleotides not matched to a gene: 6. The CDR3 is CASGPLAGTDTQYF. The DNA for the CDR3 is TGCGCCAGCGGTCCCCTAGCGGGCACAGATACGCAGTATTTT.

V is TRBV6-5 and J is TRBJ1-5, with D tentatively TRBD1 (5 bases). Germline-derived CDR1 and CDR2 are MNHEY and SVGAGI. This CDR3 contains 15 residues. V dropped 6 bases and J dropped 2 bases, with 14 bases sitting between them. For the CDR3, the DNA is TGTGCCAGCAGGCGGGGGGGGGAAGGCAATCAGCCCCAGCATTTT. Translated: CASRRGGEGNQPQHF.

CDR3 coding DNA: TGCGCCAGCAGCTTACAGTCTAACCCTAGCACAGATACGCAGTATTTT. Its protein product is CASSLQSNPSTDTQYF. The J gene is TRBJ2-3, the V gene TRBV5-1; D not resolved. The CDR3 sequence is 16 residues long. V gave up 2 bases and J gave up 0 bases, with 13 bases separating them. Germline CDR1 reads SGHRS; CDR2 reads YFSETQ.

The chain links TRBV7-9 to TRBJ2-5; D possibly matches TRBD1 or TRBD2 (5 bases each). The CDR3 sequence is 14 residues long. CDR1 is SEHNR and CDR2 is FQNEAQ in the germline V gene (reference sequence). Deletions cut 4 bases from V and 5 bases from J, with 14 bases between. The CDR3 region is CASSWDPSGETQYF. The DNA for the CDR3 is TGTGCCAGCAGCTGGGACCCTTCAGGGGAGACCCAGTACTTC.

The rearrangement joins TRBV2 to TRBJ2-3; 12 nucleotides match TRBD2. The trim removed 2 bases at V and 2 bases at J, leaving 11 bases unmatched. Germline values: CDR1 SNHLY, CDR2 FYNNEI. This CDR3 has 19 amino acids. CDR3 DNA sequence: TGTGCCAGCAGTGAATCTCGCTTCGGACTAGCGGGATTCACAGATACGCAGTATTTT. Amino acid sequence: CASSESRFGLAGFTDTQYF.

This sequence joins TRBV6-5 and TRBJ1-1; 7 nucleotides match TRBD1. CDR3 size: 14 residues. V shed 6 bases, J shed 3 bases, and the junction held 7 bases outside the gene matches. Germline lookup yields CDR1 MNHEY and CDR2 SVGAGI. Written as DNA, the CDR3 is TGTGCCAGCAGCCTCCCGACAGGGTACACTGAAGCTTTCTTT. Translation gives CASSLPTGYTEAFF.

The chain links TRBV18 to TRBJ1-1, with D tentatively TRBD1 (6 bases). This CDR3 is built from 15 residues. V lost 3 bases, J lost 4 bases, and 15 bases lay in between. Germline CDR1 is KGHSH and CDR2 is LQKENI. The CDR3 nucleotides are TGTGCCAGCTCACCTACTGCAGGGGAGGGCACTGAAGCTTTCTTT. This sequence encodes CASSPTAGEGTEAFF. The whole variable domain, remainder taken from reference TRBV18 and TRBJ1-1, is NAGVMQNPRHLVRRRGQEARLRCSPMKGHSHVYWYRQLPEEGLKFMVYLQKENIIDESGMPKERFSAEFPKEGPSILRIQQVVRGDSAAYFCASSPTAGEGTEAFFGQGTRLTVV.

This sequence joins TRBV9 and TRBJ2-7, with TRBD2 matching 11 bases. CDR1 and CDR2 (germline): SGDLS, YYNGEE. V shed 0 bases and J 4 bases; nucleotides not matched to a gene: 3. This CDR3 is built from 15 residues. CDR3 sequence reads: CASSVGPSGGYEQYF. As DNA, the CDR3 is TGTGCCAGCAGCGTAGGTCCTAGCGGGGGGTACGAGCAGTACTTC.

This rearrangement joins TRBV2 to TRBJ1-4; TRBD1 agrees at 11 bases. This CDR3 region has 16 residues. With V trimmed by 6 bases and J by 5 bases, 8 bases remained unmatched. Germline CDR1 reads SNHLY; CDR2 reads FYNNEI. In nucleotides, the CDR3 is TGTGCCAGCAGGAAGTTGGACAGGGGGCGGAATGAAAAACTGTTTTTT. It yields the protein CASRKLDRGRNEKLFF.

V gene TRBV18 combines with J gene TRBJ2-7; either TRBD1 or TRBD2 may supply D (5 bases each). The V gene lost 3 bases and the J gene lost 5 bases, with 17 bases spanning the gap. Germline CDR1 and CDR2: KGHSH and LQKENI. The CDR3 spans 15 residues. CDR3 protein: CASSPITGVGDEQYF. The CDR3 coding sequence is TGTGCCAGCTCACCCATTACAGGAGTGGGGGACGAGCAGTACTTC.

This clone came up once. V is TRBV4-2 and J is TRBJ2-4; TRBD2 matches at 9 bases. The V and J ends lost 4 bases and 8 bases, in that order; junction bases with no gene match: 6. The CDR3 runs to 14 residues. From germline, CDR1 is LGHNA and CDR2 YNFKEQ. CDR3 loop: CASSPGLAFHIQYF. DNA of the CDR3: TGTGCCAGCAGCCCGGGACTAGCATTCCACATTCAGTACTTC.